These 21 T cell receptor beta chains were all obtained from the same sample, sequenced in a study of cytomegalovirus exposure and HLA in healthy donors. With 60 Vbeta and 13 Jbeta primers, the PCR was carried out. Produced via immunoSEQ multiplex PCR; TCRdb's table is partial and in-frame only. The sample holds about 210,000 clones, over 60% seen once. Sequenced: PBMCs. The receptors derive from a male donor in good health and CMV-seronegative.

The V and J genes are TRBV2 and TRBJ2-2; D perhaps matches TRBD2 (6 bases). The V gene lost 4 bases and the J gene lost 0 bases, with 9 bases spanning the gap. The V gene's germline CDR1 is SNHLY and CDR2 FYNNEI. The CDR3 is 15 amino acids. The CDR3 protein is CASSGRTTNTGELFF. DNA of the CDR3: TGTGCCAGCAGTGGCAGGACTACGAACACCGGGGAGCTGTTTTTT.

DNA for the CDR3: TGTGCCAGCAGTCCACCCGACAGGACTGAAGCTTTCTTT. It encodes CASSPPDRTEAFF. This chain uses TRBV28 with TRBJ1-1; D perhaps matches TRBD1 (6 bases). CDR1 MDHEN and CDR2 SYDVKM come from the germline V gene. Trimming shortened V by 5 bases and J by 5 bases, and 12 bases separated the two germline ends. The CDR3 covers 13 residues.

The table lists this clone with a few counts. The genes are TRBV7-9 and TRBJ2-7, with D possibly matching TRBD2 (5 bases). The V end lost 8 bases, the J end lost 5 bases, and 16 bases lay between the germline ends. The CDR3 is 13 amino acids. The germline V gene encodes CDR1 SEHNR and CDR2 FQNEAQ (reference sequence). The CDR3 here is CASVGARAHEQYF. The CDR3 DNA reads as TGTGCCAGCGTTGGAGCGCGGGCCCACGAGCAGTACTTC.

The rearrangement joins TRBV9 to TRBJ2-7, with TRBD2 matching over 12 bases. With V trimmed by 3 bases and J by 4 bases, 2 bases remained unmatched. CDR3 length: 14 amino acids. Germline CDR1 is SGDLS and CDR2 is YYNGEE. The CDR3 here is CASSEGLAGYEQYF. In DNA, the CDR3 is TGTGCCAGCAGCGAGGGACTAGCGGGTTACGAGCAGTACTTC.

The chain has TRBV19 and TRBJ1-5; D is undetermined. The V and J ends lost 6 bases and 3 bases respectively, with 9 bases between them. Looked up from germline, CDR1 is LNHDA and CDR2 is SQIVND (reference sequence). The CDR3 length is 13 residues. This CDR3 is CASRDFSNQPQHF. The CDR3 nucleotides read TGTGCCAGTAGGGACTTTTCCAATCAGCCCCAGCATTTT.

V is TRBV7-2 and J is TRBJ2-7; tentative D call: TRBD1 (5 bases). Trimming left V 2 bases short and J 5 bases short, with 7 bases between. The CDR3 has 12 amino acids. CDR1 SGHTA and CDR2 FQGNSA come from the germline V gene. Written as DNA, the CDR3 is TGTGCCAGCAGCTTAAGACAGAACGAGCAGTACTTC. Translated, it gives CASSLRQNEQYF.

Only a few counts were recorded for this clone. The V and J genes are TRBV28 and TRBJ2-3; D uncertain. The CDR3 consists of 15 residues. V was cut by 8 bases and J by 0 bases, with 15 bases left in between. Germline values: CDR1 MDHEN, CDR2 SYDVKM. DNA of the CDR3: TGTGCCAGCCGCAACAGACAATTAAGCACAGATACGCAGTATTTT. It encodes CASRNRQLSTDTQYF.

V usage is TRBV6-1 and J usage is TRBJ2-7, with a tentative D call TRBD1 (5 bases). Germline V CDR1 and CDR2: MNHNS, SASEGT. The V gene lost 3 bases and the J gene lost 5 bases, with 14 bases spanning the gap. This CDR3 spans 14 amino acids. The CDR3 reads CASSDKGIRDEQYF. In DNA, the CDR3 is TGTGCCAGCAGTGATAAGGGGATTAGGGACGAGCAGTACTTC.

The V and J genes are TRBV7-2 and TRBJ1-1, with D tentatively TRBD1 (5 bases). The CDR3 runs 13 residues. Trimming cost V 5 bases and J 3 bases, with 10 bases left between them. The germline V gene has CDR1 SGHTA and CDR2 FQGNSA. DNA for the CDR3: TGTGCCAGCAGCCTTGACAGATACACTGAAGCTTTCTTT. It is translated as CASSLDRYTEAFF.

In its sample, this clone was seen once. CDR3 sequence (DNA): TGTGCCATCACATCTGTGGGGGGTGGCTACACCTTC. Amino acids: CAITSVGGGYTF. The chain uses TRBV10-3 and TRBJ1-2, with a possible D match to TRBD1 (5 bases). CDR3 size: 12 residues. Germline loops: CDR1 ENHRY, CDR2 SYGVKD. V shed 7 bases and J shed 7 bases, with 13 bases lying between them.

This clone appeared a few times. This chain joins TRBV5-1 and TRBJ2-5; D is undetermined. This CDR3 spans 14 amino acids. The V and J ends lost 4 bases and 3 bases respectively, with 13 bases between them. CDR1 is SGHRS, CDR2 YFSETQ, per germline. The CDR3 DNA sequence: TGCGCCAGCAGCCCTCGGTCAGGTGAAGAGACCCAGTACTTC. This codes for CASSPRSGEETQYF.

This clone was picked up one time. The chain is built from TRBV28 and TRBJ2-6, with D maybe TRBD2 (6 bases). This CDR3 is built from 15 residues. Per germline, CDR1 MDHEN and CDR2 SYDVKM. Deletions cut 10 bases from V and 0 bases from J, with 13 bases between. In DNA, the CDR3 is TGTGCCACGACGGACGGGAGCTCTGGGGCCAACGTCCTGACTTTC. It is translated as CATTDGSSGANVLTF.

CDR3 residues: CASSLFGGRQGDYEAFF. In DNA, the CDR3 is TGTGCCAGCAGTTTATTCGGCGGTAGACAGGGCGACTATGAAGCTTTCTTT. This rearrangement joins TRBV27 to TRBJ1-1; 7 nucleotides line up with TRBD1. V lost 1 base to trimming and J lost 7 bases; unmatched junction nucleotides: 15. The CDR3 totals 17 residues. The germline V gene has CDR1 MNHEY and CDR2 SMNVEV (reference sequence).

The chain recombines TRBV6-5 with TRBJ1-1; D is unresolved. Trimming took 3 bases from V and 6 from J, leaving 14 bases between them. Germline CDR1 reads MNHEY; CDR2 reads SVGAGI. This CDR3 has 14 residues. The CDR3, as DNA: TGTGCCAGCAGTTATCAGGAGGTTGGCGCTGAAGCTTTCTTT. This codes for CASSYQEVGAEAFF.

The V and J genes are TRBV4-2 and TRBJ1-1; TRBD1 matches at 9 bases. CDR1 is LGHNA, CDR2 YNFKEQ, per germline. J gave up 5 bases and V 3 bases, and 10 bases lay outside the gene matches. The CDR3 is made up of 16 amino acids. Here the CDR3 DNA reads TGTGCCAGCAGCCAGAATCCGGGACAGGGAGGAACTGAAGCTTTCTTT. The encoded protein is CASSQNPGQGGTEAFF.

The V gene is TRBV9, the J gene TRBJ1-1; D is perhaps TRBD1 (5 bases). This CDR3 is built from 16 residues. Germline loops: CDR1 SGDLS, CDR2 YYNGEE. V was cut by 1 base and J by 0 bases, with 13 bases left in between. CDR3: CASSVPADSLNTEAFF. The CDR3 DNA reads TGTGCCAGCAGCGTACCCGCTGACAGCTTGAACACTGAAGCTTTCTTT. Full variable domain (rest looked up from reference TRBV9 and TRBJ1-1): DSGVTQTPKHLITATGQRVTLRCSPRSGDLSVYWYQQSLDQGLQFLIQYYNGEERAKGNILERFSAQQFPDLHSELNLSSLELGDSALYFCASSVPADSLNTEAFFGQGTRLTVV.

V usage is TRBV5-4 and J usage is TRBJ1-1; 10 bases fit TRBD1. The CDR3 is 15 residues long. Germline V gene sequence: CDR1 SGHNT, CDR2 YYREEE (reference sequence). Trimming took 4 bases from V and 4 from J; bases not matched to a gene: 7. CDR3 bases: TGTGCCAGCAGCGTCGCGACAGGGGGCAGCACTGAAGCTTTCTTT. This encodes CASSVATGGSTEAFF.

The rearrangement uses TRBV10-2 and TRBJ1-4, with D perhaps TRBD1 (5 bases). This CDR3 has 12 amino acids. CDR1 and CDR2 (germline): WSHSY, SAAADI. V was trimmed by 3 bases and J by 17 bases, leaving 16 bases between them. CDR3 sequence: CASSEVGDSLFF. Written as DNA, the CDR3 is TGCGCCAGCAGTGAAGTAGGTGACAGCCTTTTTTTT.

This rearrangement joins TRBV6-6 to TRBJ1-2; D call uncertain. Germline V gene sequence: CDR1 MNHNY, CDR2 SVGAGI (reference sequence). Trimming left V 2 bases short and J 6 bases short, with 10 bases between. This CDR3 comprises 13 residues. The CDR3 loop is CASSYGTYNGYTF. The CDR3 DNA sequence: TGTGCCAGCAGTTACGGTACCTATAATGGCTACACCTTC.

This chain connects TRBV4-2 to TRBJ2-5; D uncertain. In germline, CDR1 is LGHNA, CDR2 YNFKEQ. CDR3 length: 14 residues. Trimming took 1 base from V and 0 from J, leaving 6 bases between them. Here the CDR3 reads CASSQVFNQETQYF. CDR3 nucleotide sequence: TGTGCCAGCAGCCAAGTATTTAACCAAGAGACCCAGTACTTC.

The rearrangement uses TRBV7-9 and TRBJ1-4; D call uncertain. From germline, CDR1 is SEHNR and CDR2 FQNEAQ (reference sequence). The V gene lost 4 bases and the J gene lost 7 bases, with 22 bases spanning the gap. This CDR3 contains 17 residues. As DNA, the CDR3 is TGTGCCAGCAGCTCCCCCGCGAGCTCCGTCCGAGGTGAAAAACTGTTTTTT. Amino acids: CASSSPASSVRGEKLFF.